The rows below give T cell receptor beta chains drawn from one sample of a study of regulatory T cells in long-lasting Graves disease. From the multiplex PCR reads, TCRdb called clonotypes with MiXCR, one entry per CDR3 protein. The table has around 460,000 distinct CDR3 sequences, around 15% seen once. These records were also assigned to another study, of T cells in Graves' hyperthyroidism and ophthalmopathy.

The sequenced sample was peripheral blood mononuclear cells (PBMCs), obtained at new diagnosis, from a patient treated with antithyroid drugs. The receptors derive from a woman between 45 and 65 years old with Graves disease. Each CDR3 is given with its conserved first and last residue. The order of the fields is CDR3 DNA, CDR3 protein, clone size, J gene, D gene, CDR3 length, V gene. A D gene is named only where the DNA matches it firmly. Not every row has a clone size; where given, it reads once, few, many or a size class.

TGTGCCAGCAGTTTAATTGGGGAGGTGGCCTACAATGAGCAGTTCTTC CASSLIGEVAYNEQFF many TRBJ2-1 NA 16 TRBV28
TGTGCCAGCAGCTTGGATATGGGGCGACGAAGCGAGTACTTC CASSLDMGRRSEYF many TRBJ2-7 NA 14 TRBV5-6
TGTGCCAGCAGCACCCGAGGGGGAGGGGACGGTGCCTACAATGAGCAGTTCTTC CASSTRGGGDGAYNEQFF many TRBJ2-1 NA 18 TRBV7-9
TGTGCCAGCAGCTTAGGTTTAGGCAAAGATGGCTACACCTTC CASSLGLGKDGYTF few TRBJ1-2 NA 14 TRBV7-9
TGTGCCAGCAGCATTCGGGGGGGCAACACTGAAGCTTTCTTT CASSIRGGNTEAFF many TRBJ1-1 NA 14 TRBV9
TGTGCCAGCAGCTCGGACTACCAGGATGCGGCCCAGTACTTC CASSSDYQDAAQYF few TRBJ2-5 NA 14 TRBV7-2
TGCGCCAGCAGCCAAGCAGCGGACAGCAATCAGCCCCAGCATTTT CASSQAADSNQPQHF few TRBJ1-5 NA 15 TRBV4-1
TGTGCCAGCAGCTTGGCGGGAGGATTAGAGCAGTTCTTC CASSLAGGLEQFF many TRBJ2-1 TRBD2 13 TRBV7-9
TGTGCCAGCAGCCGCCTCGCAGGGGTTGATGATAGCAATCAGCCCCAGCATTTT CASSRLAGVDDSNQPQHF NA TRBJ1-5 NA 18 TRBV3-1
TGTGCCAGCAGCACGACAGGGATGACAGATACGCAGTATTTT CASSTTGMTDTQYF many TRBJ2-3 TRBD1 14 TRBV28
TGTGCCAGCAGTCGGGAGACAGGGTTGAACACTGAAGCTTTCTTT CASSRETGLNTEAFF NA TRBJ1-1 TRBD1 15 TRBV6-1
TGTGCCAGCAGCTTCAGGGTTCCCTATGGCTACACCTTC CASSFRVPYGYTF many TRBJ1-2 NA 13 TRBV6-1
TGTGCCAGCAGTTTTGCGGGGCTGAACACCGGGGAGCTGTTTTTT CASSFAGLNTGELFF NA TRBJ2-2 NA 15 TRBV28
TGTGCCAGCAGCACAAGGACAGACTCACCCCTCCACTTT CASSTRTDSPLHF NA TRBJ1-6 NA 13 TRBV7-2
TGTGCCAGCAAGCGGGGGTTATACAATGAGCAGTTCTTC CASKRGLYNEQFF NA TRBJ2-1 TRBD2 13 TRBV6-1
TGTGCCAGTAGTACTCGGACTAGTTCCTACGAGCAGTACTTC CASSTRTSSYEQYF many TRBJ2-7 TRBD2 14 TRBV19
TGTGCCAGCAGTTTCGGACGGAGAAATTCACCCCTCCACTTT CASSFGRRNSPLHF NA TRBJ1-6 NA 14 TRBV27
TGTGCCAGCAGTTTATCTCCAGGCTACGAGCAGTACTTC CASSLSPGYEQYF few TRBJ2-7 NA 13 TRBV27